This T cell receptor (beta chain) is drawn from a study of cytomegalovirus exposure and HLA in healthy donors (dated by TCRdb to the late 2010s). Regarding the study in general: An earlier analysis of 587 of the donors reported about 260 Gb of sequence data and 100 million to 120 million unique TCR beta sequences obtained from around 190 million T cells. Roughly 300 gigabases of sequencing data and 70 million to 85 million unique TCR sequences were included in an early release covering 550 to 650 HLA-typed donors. Donor age, sex, ethnicity and CMV serostatus were collected together with the repertoire data. The number of typed donors differed by locus: 629-630 for A, B, C, DRB1 and DQB1; 500 to 550 for DQA1; roughly 600 for DPA1; and 400 to 480 for DPB1. The study aimed to test whether signatures of past pathogen exposure could be identified by cataloging public T cell receptors. A few DR-DQ haplotypes were handled as single units for association and clustering because linkage in the cohort was strong. An earlier analysis of 500 to 750 of the donors applied high-throughput TCR beta sequencing to assess whether each TCR beta V gene segment acted as functional or pseudogenic. A later analysis re-analyzed previously published TCR beta repertoires from approximately 670 donors and added high-resolution HLA genotyping to study TCR occurrence patterns. The study profiled the T cell repertoires of around 700 subjects by immunosequencing and related them to cytomegalovirus serostatus. Rather than using new phenotypic data, the later analysis identified candidate immune exposures from TCR beta sequences and from how often those sequences occurred across donors. The genetic ancestry cluster associated with self-reported Caucasian donors included 70% to 85% of the roughly 400 genotyped donors. Genome-wide SNP genotypes for about 60% of the roughly 670 donors were used in a later genetic analysis, which treated that subset as a discovery cohort. Across some 400 genotyped donors of the cohort, an average of about 240,000 unique TCR beta nucleotide sequences per donor were sequenced, and roughly 17% of those sequences were non-productive. Both class I and class II loci were covered by HLA typing, at four-digit resolution. All discovery cohort repertoires had been generated using a single sequencing platform. Besides the first cohort of 500 to 700 subjects, a separate validation cohort made up of 120 or so different subjects was used. High-throughput TCR immunosequencing, statistical association of individual TCRs with disease status, and machine learning were combined to predict cytomegalovirus infection status. What the authors observed across the whole study: A few of the identified cytomegalovirus-associated TCR beta chains were confirmed in vitro to be specific for cytomegalovirus antigens. Immune exposure information for the cohort was limited to CMV serostatus. The cohort was sequenced for TCR beta chains only, and without alpha or paired-chain data the features that could be detected were limited. According to a later genetic analysis, donors in an Asian-associated ancestry cluster had fewer N-insertions in productive TCRs than the approximately 630-donor mean. A later analysis associated 17,000 or so TCR beta sequences with specific HLA alleles at a false discovery rate of 0.05. In a later analysis, the rate of TCR association differed among HLA loci, with DRB1 alleles having the most associated TCRs and HLA-C alleles having the fewest. It was suggested by the authors that the approach could potentially be generalized to other disease states and immunological phenotypes. Linkage disequilibrium might explain the correlated functional status among segregating V segments, but an unknown experimental factor could not be ruled out. In a later analysis, most CMV-associated TCR beta chains were found to appear HLA-restricted, with HLA associations seemingly driven largely by CMV exposure. Most TCR sequences were observed very rarely across donors, whereas some public TCRs were present in many individuals. Because counts were too low, roughly 17 rarely observed V segments, including chromosome 9 orphons, were left out of the earlier analysis of approximately 580 of the donors. The classifier was reported to diagnose cytomegalovirus status with high specificity and sensitivity in both the original and validation cohorts. A cluster of highly shared sequence variants was judged likely to represent a technical artifact of the sequencing pipeline. The study gave a list of some 150 TCR beta chains associated with cytomegalovirus. V-gene and J-gene trimming of TCR beta chains was associated with a missense DCLRE1C variant in a later genetic analysis, and the association was replicated in an independent cohort. A further reported finding was that TCR beta sequences accurately predicted the HLA-A and HLA-B alleles for most subjects in the first cohort. A later analysis found that HLA-associated TCR beta chains were more clonally expanded and had lower generation probabilities than equally common non-associated chains. When HLA alleles, especially DR and DQ, strongly co-occurred, attributing TCR associations to individual alleles was difficult. HLA typing was unavailable for some donors at each locus, so association tests used only the typed subset. The 87-base-pair reads could not distinguish some IMGT-functional V segments, including TRBV6-2 and TRBV6-3, so those segments were excluded. Presence/absence analyses assumed roughly uniform sequencing depth across donors, an assumption that may not hold. Broadly in line with IMGT annotations, most TCR beta V segments showed up in productive rearrangements about 87% or about 30% of the time in an earlier analysis of several hundred of the donors. According to a later analysis, parvovirus B19, influenza, CMV and Epstein-Barr virus appeared linked to several top co-occurrence clusters.

In total, over 600 healthy bone marrow donors made up the cohort. Cohort members were all nominally healthy when sampled, although unrecorded immune exposures were likely present. The donor was CMV seropositive and belonged to the group of more than 250 seropositive cohort members. A peripheral blood sample was collected from each donor, and TCR beta sequencing was performed on peripheral blood mononuclear cells. Genomic DNA extraction from the blood cell samples was performed with the Qiagen DNeasy Blood Extraction Kit. Worth noting for this clone: The clone's antigen remains unknown. Base qualities are missing; no much larger clone stands one base away.

Trimming costs V 1 base and J 0 bases, and their ends lie 9 bases apart. CDR1 and CDR2 were assigned from the germline V gene as SGHTA and FQGNSA. CDR3 length: 15 amino acids, cysteine to phenylalanine. Here the CDR3 DNA is all that survives: 45 bases in frame from base 1. Receptors were amplified or captured by the immunoSEQ multiplex PCR assay. For the multiplex PCR, a mixture combining 60 forward primers for TCR Vbeta segments and 13 reverse primers for TCR Jbeta segments was used. The CDR3 region of rearranged TCR beta genes was amplified from genomic DNA by a multiplex PCR assay. Amplified TCR beta libraries were sequenced as 87-base-pair reads on the Illumina HiSeq System. Under the source paper's analysis protocol: A later analysis tallied 75 million to 95 million unique TCR beta chains across the 550 to 850 repertoires, and about 12 million of those chains were shared by two or more donors. Raw reads were error-corrected and collapsed into unique sequences by a nearest-neighbor algorithm in which closely related sequences were merged to remove PCR and sequencing errors. Alignment of CDR3 sequences to IMGT reference sequences was used to assign V, D and J gene segments. For a sequence to be retained, a match of at least six nucleotides to both a V gene segment and a J gene segment was required. A rearrangement counted as productive if the CDR3 had no stop codons and remained in frame with V and J, and every other rearrangement counted as non-productive. Following IMGT convention, CDR3 was defined as the stretch from the second conserved V-encoded cysteine to the conserved J-encoded phenylalanine. In an earlier analysis of some 550 of the donors, sequences lacking an unambiguous match to a single V gene segment were excluded. An earlier analysis of almost 600 of the donors classified V segments as functional when productive rearrangements were above 56.7% and as segregating when the standard deviation between donors was above 5%. A statistical classification framework was developed to diagnose cytomegalovirus status using the catalog of TCR beta chain sequences. In a later analysis, TCR nucleotide sequences were compared against IMGT/GENE-DB human TR gene sequences so that V and J genes could be assigned. Using the TCRdist pipeline, a later analysis assigned CDR3 sequences along with most-parsimonious VDJ recombination scenarios. A later analysis defined each TCR beta chain by its CDR3 amino acid sequence plus V-gene family, and excluded reads lacking a unique V-gene family. As a way to deal with suspected cross-contamination and a sequencing artifact, a later analysis dropped hundreds of nucleotide sequences that were highly shared and had low generation probability. For each public chain, a later analysis derived a clonal expansion index from normalized ranks of inferred template counts within each repertoire. In a later analysis, generation probabilities were computed with a VDJ recombination model fitted to out-of-frame rearrangements, and the resulting probabilities were checked against IGoR. Hypergeometric tests were used in a later analysis to score TCR-TCR, TCR-HLA and TCR-CMV co-occurrence, with a repertoire-size bias correction applied to the TCR pairs. A later analysis estimated false discovery rates by permuting HLA or CMV assignments 20 times. In a later analysis, co-occurring TCRs were grouped using DBSCAN, and TCRdist sequence similarity was added for clustering within HLA-allele-positive subsets. Co-occurrence clustering excluded repertoires with fewer than 30,000 or more than 120,000 public chains, plus five with anomalous nucleotide sharing. TCRdb holds this immuneACCESS table with in-frame rearrangements only. Some clones are missing; in checked studies, unresolved V genes explain under half, and the rest has no known cause. Clonal size and the V and J genes are those of that table, whereas D and trimming came from the DNA. The sample table records 130,000 or so clones; approximately 82% of these occur just once. The biggest ten clones account for approximately 3% of the sample.

The source of this sequence is a woman in her late teens or twenties in good health and CMV-seropositive. Rearrangement joined TRBV7-2 to TRBJ2-5; the D gene is perhaps TRBD2, on 5 matching bases. The source material was PBMCs. The CDR3 corresponds to CASSLDPGYQETQYF. The nucleotide sequence is TGTGCCAGCAGCTTAGACCCGGGGTACCAAGAGACCCAGTACTTC. The full variable domain, completed from the reference TRBV7-2 and TRBJ2-5 proteins outside the CDR3, reads GAGVSQSPSNKVTEKGKDVELRCDPISGHTALYWYRQSLGQGLEFLIYFQGNSAPDKSGLPSDRFSAERTGGSVSTLTIQRTQQEDSAVYLCASSLDPGYQETQYFGPGTRLLVL.